The 18 T cell receptor beta chains presented below share a single source sample, sequenced in a study of tumor-infiltrating lymphocytes in primary liver carcinoma. Priming with a constant-region primer yielded TCR beta cDNA from about 540 ng total RNA. Slightly modified ARM-PCR served as the procedure for the TCR beta libraries. These libraries came from three rounds of nested multiplex PCR. Two initial PCR rounds of about 10 cycles each paired TRBV1-TRBV30 forward primers with a C-beta reverse primer. Using its own MiXCR run on the multiplex PCR reads, TCRdb lists one record per CDR3 protein. The sample shows 90,000 to 140,000 distinct CDR3 sequences, roughly four fifths of them seen only once. Between roughly 17 and 31 mg of unsorted bulk tissue served as the source from which RNA and DNA were co-extracted. Sequenced input: liver tumor tissue from sampling region 3. Subset reported: tumor region T3, left-lateral pole. These receptors were taken from a man in his forties with primary liver carcinoma and hepatitis B virus infection.

Regarding this clonotype: This is likely a read error, given that the CDR3 carries no conserved phenylalanine or tryptophan at its end. The DNA is left out, because the CDR3 cannot be placed on it with certainty; the CDR3 is given as TCRdb lists it. The chain joins TRBV11-1 to TRBJ1-6; the table's D call, TRBD1, has no DNA check behind it. Germline assignment: CDR1 SGHAT and CDR2 FQDESV (reference sequence). The CDR3 extends over 13 residues, inclusive of both ends. The chain's CDR3 is CVSSRTLVSPLYL.

Comment on this clonotype: Because the CDR3 is missing its conserved closing phenylalanine or tryptophan, this is likely a read error. The limits of the CDR3 on the DNA are not certain, so only TCRdb's listed CDR3 is given. This chain links TRBV11-2 with TRBJ2-1. Germline CDR1 SGHAT, CDR2 FQNNGV. The CDR3 contains 13 residues when both ends are counted. The chain's CDR3 is CVSSSELYNEPFI.

To note about this clonotype: Here the CDR3 omits its conserved ending phenylalanine or tryptophan, so a read error is the likely source. The limits of the CDR3 on the DNA are not certain, so only TCRdb's listed CDR3 is given. This chain connects TRBV1 to TRBJ2-5. TRBV1 is a listed pseudogene. The CDR3 is 13 residues long, ends included. The CDR3 spells CTSSHDIQETQYS.

Points on this clonotype: A junction end diverges from the germline sequence, so it may reflect a read error. The V gene is TRBV5-8, the J gene TRBJ2-7; 10 nucleotides align to TRBD2. Germline-derived CDR1 and CDR2 are SGHTS and YDEGEE. The length of the CDR3 is 16 residues. The CDR3 region is CAISLSLAGTGCEEYF. Here the CDR3 DNA reads TGTGCCATCAGCTTGTCACTAGCGGGAACTGGGTGCGAGGAGTACTTC.

Concerning this clonotype: The missing conserved phenylalanine or tryptophan at the end of this CDR3 makes a read error likely. This sequence joins TRBV5-1 and TRBJ1-1, with a tentative D call TRBD1 (6 bases). The CDR3 spans 15 residues. Trimming removed 2 bases at V and 6 bases at J, with 17 bases between. Germline loops: CDR1 SGHRS, CDR2 YFSETQ. CDR3 sequence (DNA): TGCGCCAGCAGCTTTGGGGGAACAGGGATATCTGAAGCTTTCGTT. It specifies CASSFGGTGISEAFV.

The chain joins TRBV10-2 to TRBJ2-3, with D perhaps matching TRBD2 (5 bases). The ends were cut back, 4 bases at V and 11 bases at J, with 19 bases in the middle. This CDR3 comprises 14 residues. CDR1 WSHSY and CDR2 SAAADI come from the germline V gene. The CDR3 nucleotides read TGCGCCAGCAGTGTGTTAGCGAGCACAGATGTGCAGTATTTT. Protein sequence: CASSVLASTDVQYF.

This chain connects TRBV12-3 or TRBV12-4 to TRBJ2-2; no definite D call. The CDR3 is 14 residues long. Trimming cost V 4 bases and J 6 bases, with 12 bases left between them. The DNA for the CDR3 is TGTGCCAGCAGTTGGGTGAGACACGCCGGGGAGCTGTTTTTT. It yields the protein CASSWVRHAGELFF.

In the case of this clonotype: The junction differs from germline at one of its ends, possibly a read error. This chain connects TRBV28 to TRBJ2-4; 7 bases align to TRBD1. This CDR3 contains 17 residues. Germline assignment: CDR1 MDHEN and CDR2 SYDVKM. Written as DNA, the CDR3 is TGTGCCAGCAGTTTGGTACAGGGGATTGGAGCCAAAAACATTAAGTGCTTC. It yields the protein CASSLVQGIGAKNIKCF.

This clonotype came up once. The chain recombines TRBV6-2 or TRBV6-3 with TRBJ2-3; unclear D gene. Trimming shortened V by 5 bases and J by 0 bases, and 9 bases separated the two germline ends. CDR3 length equals 14 residues. Germline values: CDR1 MNHEY, CDR2 SVGEGT. The CDR3 sequence is CASSQSTSTDTQYF. The CDR3 nucleotides are TGTGCCAGCAGTCAATCGACTAGCACAGATACGCAGTATTTT.

As to this clonotype: Because the CDR3 is missing its conserved closing phenylalanine or tryptophan, this is likely a read error. The chain recombines TRBV6-5 with TRBJ2-1; the match to TRBD2 covers 11 bases. The CDR3 is 17 amino acids. The germline gives CDR1 MNHEY, CDR2 SVGAGI. The CDR3 coding sequence is TGTGCCAGTAGTTACTCCGGGACTAGCGGAAGAGGGAATGAGCAGTTCTTA. Amino acid sequence: CASSYSGTSGRGNEQFL.

This clonotype is medium-sized (0.01 to 0.1%) in the sample. V gene TRBV4-2 combines with J gene TRBJ1-2; D is undetermined. The V and J ends lost 0 bases and 2 bases respectively, with 10 bases between them. The CDR3 has 15 residues. From germline, CDR1 is LGHNA and CDR2 YNFKEQ. The CDR3 DNA follows: TGTGCCAGCAGCCAAGATCGTCAAGGGAACTATGGCTACACCTTC. It encodes CASSQDRQGNYGYTF.

With respect to this clonotype: The junction shows a germline mismatch at one end, possibly a read error. V and J are TRBV6-1 and TRBJ2-1; 9 bases are shared with TRBD2. CDR1 and CDR2 from the germline V gene are MNHNS and SASEGT. The CDR3 totals 15 residues. The CDR3 loop is CASSGEAGGCNEQFF. CDR3 sequence (DNA): TGTGCTAGCAGTGGAGAAGCGGGAGGATGCAATGAGCAGTTCTTC.

This clonotype has just a few counts. The chain couples TRBV6-1 to TRBJ2-5; TRBD2 matches 7 bases. This CDR3 is built from 14 residues. V shed 9 bases and J 2 bases; nucleotides not matched to a gene: 9. Germline CDR1 reads MNHNS; CDR2 reads SASEGT. Here the CDR3 reads CASSTGLVQETQYF. CDR3 DNA sequence: TGTGCCAGTAGTACAGGACTAGTTCAAGAGACCCAGTACTTC.

For this clonotype: At one of its ends the junction is not consistent with the germline gene, which may arise from a read error. This rearrangement joins TRBV12-3 or TRBV12-4 to TRBJ2-7; D remains ambiguous. The CDR3 contains 11 residues. The CDR3 is CASSSTCEQYF. DNA of the CDR3: TGTGCCAGTAGTTCCACCTGCGAGCAGTACTTC.

In regard to this clonotype: As the CDR3 is not closed by the conserved phenylalanine or tryptophan, this likely results from a read error. The DNA is omitted, as the CDR3 cannot be located on it reliably, and the CDR3 follows TCRdb's listing. V usage is TRBV4-2 and J usage is TRBJ2-7. The CDR3 totals 12 residues, both ends included. Germline V gene lookup returns CDR1 LGHNA and CDR2 YNFKEQ. The CDR3 protein is CASSQDRNEHYS.

Regarding this clonotype: As the CDR3 is not closed by the conserved phenylalanine or tryptophan, this likely results from a read error. No DNA is shown, since the ends of the CDR3 on it are uncertain; the CDR3 is the one TCRdb lists. This chain links TRBV13 with TRBJ2-3; the table names TRBD1, a call not compared with the DNA. Germline values: CDR1 PRHDT, CDR2 FYEKMQ (reference sequence). 16 amino acids form the CDR3, both terminal residues included. CDR3 protein: CASSLRQGRTRDTRYL.

This clonotype came up a few times. A read error is possible here, since a much larger clone lies one base away. The genes are TRBV5-1 and TRBJ2-7, with 7 positions matching TRBD1. CDR3 length: 11 residues. Germline V gene lookup returns CDR1 SGHRS and CDR2 YFSETQ. Germline trimming cut 4 bases from V and 11 bases from J; bases unmatched to any gene: 6. The CDR3: CASSTDRVEYF. CDR3 DNA: TGCGCCAGCAGCACAGACAGGGTTGAGTACTTC.

Concerning this clonotype itself: One end of the junction does not line up with germline, which may come from a read error. This sequence joins TRBV28 and TRBJ2-2; D may be TRBD1 (5 bases). The CDR3 runs to 15 residues. Germline V CDR1 and CDR2: MDHEN, SYDVKM. The CDR3 is CASSRMTENTGELFF. DNA for the CDR3: TGTGCTAGCAGTCGAATGACAGAGAACACCGGGGAGCTGTTTTTT.